This entry lists 7 T cell receptor beta chains sequenced from one sample in a study of blood T cell repertoires in COVID-19. The table came from immunoSEQ multiplex PCR; TCRdb's copy has only in-frame clones and leaves some out. The sample yields about 150,000 clones, approximately 83% seen once. Sequencing used peripheral blood. The receptors come from a woman aged 60-70 years with COVID-19, enrolled during active disease.

In its sample, this clone was seen a few times. J is TRBJ1-4 and V is TRBV7-8; the D gene is possibly TRBD1 (5 bases). The CDR3 runs to 14 residues. CDR1 and CDR2 from the germline V gene are SGHVS and FQNEAQ. V shed 3 bases and J shed 8 bases, with 13 bases lying between them. CDR3 region: CASSLSQENEKLFF. Written as DNA, the CDR3 is TGTGCCAGCAGCTTGTCACAGGAAAACGAAAAACTGTTTTTT.

The rearrangement joins TRBV19 to TRBJ1-6, with unresolved D. The CDR3 consists of 15 residues. V lost 7 bases, J lost 4 bases, and 14 bases lay in between. Germline V gene sequence: CDR1 LNHDA, CDR2 SQIVND (reference sequence). DNA of the CDR3: TGTGCCAGTACCCAAAAACAGCTTTATAATTCACCCCTCCACTTT. Its translation: CASTQKQLYNSPLHF.

This clone was counted a single time. The rearrangement links TRBV19 to TRBJ1-5, with D uncertain. The CDR3 consists of 14 residues. Trimming stripped 4 bases from V and 3 bases from J, with 10 bases between. Germline-derived CDR1 and CDR2 are LNHDA and SQIVND (reference sequence). CDR3 sequence (DNA): TGTGCCAGTAGTACGGCGGCTGTCAATCAGCCCCAGCATTTT. Translation gives CASSTAAVNQPQHF.

The gene calls are TRBV28 and TRBJ1-5; D is uncertain. This CDR3 spans 15 amino acids. Trimming stripped 3 bases from V and 3 bases from J, with 12 bases between. CDR1 is MDHEN and CDR2 is SYDVKM in the germline V gene. In DNA form, the CDR3 reads TGTGCCAGCAGTTTTGTAAACCTATACAATCAGCCCCAGCATTTT. It is translated as CASSFVNLYNQPQHF.

This clone was seen only a few times. The chain has TRBV5-1 and TRBJ2-7; 12 nucleotides align to TRBD1. The length of the CDR3 is 15 residues. J gave up 5 bases and V 2 bases, and 5 bases lay outside the gene matches. The germline CDR1 and CDR2 sequences are SGHRS and YFSETQ. CDR3 bases: TGCGCCAGCAGCTTCCGGGACAGGGGGCTCCACGAGCAGTACTTC. Its translation is CASSFRDRGLHEQYF.

This chain links TRBV6-1 with TRBJ2-6; 9 bases line up with TRBD2. V lost 4 bases and J lost 3; bases outside the gene matches: 7. CDR3 size: 17 residues. CDR1 and CDR2 from the germline V gene are MNHNS and SASEGT. The CDR3 sequence is CASSAPAGGLGANVLTF. The CDR3 coding sequence is TGTGCCAGCAGTGCCCCGGCGGGGGGGCTTGGGGCCAACGTCCTGACTTTC.

The chain links TRBV19 to TRBJ1-2; tentative D call: TRBD1 (6 bases). Germline CDR1 and CDR2: LNHDA and SQIVND (reference sequence). V lost 1 base and J 5 bases, leaving 14 bases between the germline ends. This CDR3 has 15 residues. The CDR3, as DNA: TGTGCCAGTAGTATAGCGGGGGGCGCGATATATGGCTACACCTTC. Amino acids: CASSIAGGAIYGYTF.